A single sample gave rise to the 5 T cell receptor beta chains below, sequenced in a study of T cell responses to AZD1222 COVID-19 vaccine. TCRdb keeps only in-frame clones here, not all; method: immunoSEQ multiplex PCR. The sample holds about 180,000 clones; approximately 91% are singletons and the top ten take roughly 2%. The sample was peripheral blood, taken 28 days after the second AZD1222 dose. Every receptor here comes from an adult who received the AZD1222 COVID-19 vaccine.

The CDR3 DNA sequence: TGTGCCAGCAGTTCGGGACAGAGCTACACCTTC. Its translation: CASSSGQSYTF. This rearrangement joins TRBV27 to TRBJ1-2; 7 bases line up with TRBD1. The CDR3 length is 11 residues. The germline CDR1 and CDR2 sequences are MNHEY and SMNVEV (reference sequence). Losses at the gene ends were 4 bases for V and 9 bases for J; bases not matched to a gene: 2.

The chain is built from TRBV7-9 and TRBJ1-4; a weak D match, TRBD1 (5 bases). Trimming left V 5 bases short and J 7 bases short, with 17 bases between. The CDR3 is 15 residues long. Germline CDR1 and CDR2: SEHNR and FQNEAQ (reference sequence). The CDR3 region is CASSLQVAGGEKLFF. Here the CDR3 DNA reads TGTGCCAGCAGCCTCCAGGTCGCGGGGGGTGAAAAACTGTTTTTT.

The chain recombines TRBV5-1 with TRBJ1-5; 9 positions agree with TRBD1. This CDR3 region has 16 residues. The germline V gene has CDR1 SGHRS and CDR2 YFSETQ. V lost 3 bases, J lost 5 bases, and 9 bases stayed unmatched. As DNA, the CDR3 is TGCGCCAGCAGCTGGGGACAGGGTGGTGGGGATCAGCCCCAGCATTTT. It codes for CASSWGQGGGDQPQHF. The full variable domain, its missing parts supplied by reference TRBV5-1 and TRBJ1-5, is KAGVTQTPRYLIKTRGQQVTLSCSPISGHRSVSWYQQTPGQGLQFLFEYFSETQRNKGNFPGRFSGRQFSNSRSEMNVSTLELGDSALYLCASSWGQGGGDQPQHFGDGTRLSIL.

This rearrangement joins TRBV5-1 to TRBJ2-3; no firm D call. The CDR3 consists of 13 residues. Trimming took 4 bases from V and 3 from J, leaving 9 bases between them. Germline CDR1 reads SGHRS; CDR2 reads YFSETQ. The CDR3 sequence is CASSQDGTDTQYF. The CDR3 DNA sequence: TGCGCCAGCAGCCAGGACGGGACAGATACGCAGTATTTT.

The chain combines TRBV7-2 with TRBJ2-7; no clear D. CDR3 size: 15 residues. Germline-derived CDR1 and CDR2 are SGHTA and FQGNSA. The V gene lost 5 bases and the J gene lost 0 bases, with 14 bases spanning the gap. The CDR3 is CASSPSVTVSYEQYF. The CDR3 DNA reads as TGTGCCAGCAGCCCAAGCGTAACGGTCTCCTACGAGCAGTACTTC. Supplemented by reference TRBV7-2 and TRBJ2-7, the full variable domain reads GAGVSQSPSNKVTEKGKDVELRCDPISGHTALYWYRQSLGQGLEFLIYFQGNSAPDKSGLPSDRFSAERTGGSVSTLTIQRTQQEDSAVYLCASSPSVTVSYEQYFGPGTRLTVT.